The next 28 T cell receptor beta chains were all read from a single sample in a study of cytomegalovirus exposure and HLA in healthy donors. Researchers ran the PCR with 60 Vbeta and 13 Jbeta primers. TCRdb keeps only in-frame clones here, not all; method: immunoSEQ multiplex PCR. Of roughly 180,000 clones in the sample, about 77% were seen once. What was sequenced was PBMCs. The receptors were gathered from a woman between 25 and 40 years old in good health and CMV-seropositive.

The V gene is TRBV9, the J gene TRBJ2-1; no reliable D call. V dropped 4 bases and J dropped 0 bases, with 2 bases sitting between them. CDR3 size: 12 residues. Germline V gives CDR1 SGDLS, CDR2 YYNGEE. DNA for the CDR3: TGTGCCAGCAGCCGCTCCTACAATGAGCAGTTCTTC. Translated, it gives CASSRSYNEQFF.

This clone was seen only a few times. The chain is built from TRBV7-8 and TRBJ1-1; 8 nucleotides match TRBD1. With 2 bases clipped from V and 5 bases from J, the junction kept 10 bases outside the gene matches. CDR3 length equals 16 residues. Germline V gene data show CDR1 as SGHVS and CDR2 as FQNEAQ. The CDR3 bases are TGTGCCAGCAGCTTACCTGCAGGGGGCGCGAGGACTGAAGCTTTCTTT. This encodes CASSLPAGGARTEAFF.

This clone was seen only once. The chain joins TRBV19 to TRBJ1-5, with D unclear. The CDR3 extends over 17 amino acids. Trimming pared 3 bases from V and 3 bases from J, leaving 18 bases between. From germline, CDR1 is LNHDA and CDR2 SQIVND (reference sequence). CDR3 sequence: CASSMETGYAHNQPQHF. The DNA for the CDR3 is TGTGCCAGTAGTATGGAGACCGGGTACGCACACAATCAGCCCCAGCATTTT.

The CDR3: CASSSRQTLTDTQYF. CDR3 DNA: TGTGCCAGTAGTAGTCGACAGACCCTCACAGATACGCAGTATTTT. This chain links TRBV19 with TRBJ2-3; D may be TRBD1 (5 bases). CDR1 is LNHDA and CDR2 is SQIVND in the germline V gene (reference sequence). Trimming took off 4 bases at V and 2 bases at J, with 13 bases between the two ends. The CDR3 has 15 amino acids.

CDR3 protein: CASSQGAGNTGELFF. The CDR3 nucleotides are TGTGCCAGCAGCCAAGGGGCAGGGAACACCGGGGAGCTGTTTTTT. This chain uses TRBV4-2 with TRBJ2-2, with D unresolved. CDR3 length equals 15 residues. In germline, CDR1 is LGHNA, CDR2 YNFKEQ. Trimming cost V 1 base and J 1 base, with 7 bases left between them.

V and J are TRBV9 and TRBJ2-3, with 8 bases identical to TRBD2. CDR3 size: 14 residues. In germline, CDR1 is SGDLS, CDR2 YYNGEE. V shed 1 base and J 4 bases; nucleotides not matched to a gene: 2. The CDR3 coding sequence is TGTGCCAGCAGCGTAAGGACTAGCCCAGATACGCAGTATTTT. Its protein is CASSVRTSPDTQYF.

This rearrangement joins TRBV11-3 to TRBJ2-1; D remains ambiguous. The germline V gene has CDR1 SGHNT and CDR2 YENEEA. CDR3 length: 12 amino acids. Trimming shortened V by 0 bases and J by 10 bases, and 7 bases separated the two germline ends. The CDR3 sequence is CASSLDLGEQFF. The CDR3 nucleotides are TGTGCCAGCAGCTTAGATCTCGGGGAGCAGTTCTTC.

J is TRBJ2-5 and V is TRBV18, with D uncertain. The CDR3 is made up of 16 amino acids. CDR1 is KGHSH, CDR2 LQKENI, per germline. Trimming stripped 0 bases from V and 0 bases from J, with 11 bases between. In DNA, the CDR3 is TGTGCCAGCTCACCACCGAGTCGCCGGGACCAAGAGACCCAGTACTTC. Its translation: CASSPPSRRDQETQYF.

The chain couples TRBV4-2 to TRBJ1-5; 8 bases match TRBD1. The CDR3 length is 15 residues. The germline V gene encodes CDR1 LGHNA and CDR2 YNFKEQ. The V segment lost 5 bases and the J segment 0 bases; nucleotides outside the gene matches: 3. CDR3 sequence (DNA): TGTGCCAGCAGCTCGACAGGGGCTAGCAATCAGCCCCAGCATTTT. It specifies CASSSTGASNQPQHF.

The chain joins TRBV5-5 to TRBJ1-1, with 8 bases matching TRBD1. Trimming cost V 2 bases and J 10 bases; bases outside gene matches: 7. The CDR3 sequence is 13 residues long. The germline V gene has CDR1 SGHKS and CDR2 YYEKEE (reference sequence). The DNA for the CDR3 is TGTGCCAGCAGCTTAACAGGGGGAGGGGTAGCTTTCTTT. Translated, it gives CASSLTGGGVAFF.

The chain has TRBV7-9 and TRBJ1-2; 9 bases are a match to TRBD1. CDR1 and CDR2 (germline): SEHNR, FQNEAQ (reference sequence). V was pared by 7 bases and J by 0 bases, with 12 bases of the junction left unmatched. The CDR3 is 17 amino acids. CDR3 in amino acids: CASIPLGTGFPNYGYTF. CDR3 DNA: TGTGCCAGCATCCCCCTCGGGACAGGGTTTCCTAACTATGGCTACACCTTC.

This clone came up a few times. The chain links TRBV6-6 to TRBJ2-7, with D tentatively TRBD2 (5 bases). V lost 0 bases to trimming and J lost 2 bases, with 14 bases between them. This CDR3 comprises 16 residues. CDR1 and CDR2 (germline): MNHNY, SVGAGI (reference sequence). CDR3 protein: CASSYSSEFPPYEQYF. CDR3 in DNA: TGTGCCAGCAGTTACTCTAGCGAGTTTCCCCCCTACGAGCAGTACTTC.

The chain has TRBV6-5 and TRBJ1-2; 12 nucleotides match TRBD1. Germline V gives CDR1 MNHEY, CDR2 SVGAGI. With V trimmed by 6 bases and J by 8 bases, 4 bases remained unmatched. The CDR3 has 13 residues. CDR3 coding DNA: TGTGCCAGCAGCCGGGACAGGGGGCAAGGCTACACCTTC. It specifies CASSRDRGQGYTF.

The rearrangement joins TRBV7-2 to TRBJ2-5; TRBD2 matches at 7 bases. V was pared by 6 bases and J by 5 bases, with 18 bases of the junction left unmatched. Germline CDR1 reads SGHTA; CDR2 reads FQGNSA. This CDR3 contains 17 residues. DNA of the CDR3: TGTGCCAGCAGTTACGAAGGGACTACCAGTCGGGGGGAGACCCAGTACTTC. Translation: CASSYEGTTSRGETQYF.

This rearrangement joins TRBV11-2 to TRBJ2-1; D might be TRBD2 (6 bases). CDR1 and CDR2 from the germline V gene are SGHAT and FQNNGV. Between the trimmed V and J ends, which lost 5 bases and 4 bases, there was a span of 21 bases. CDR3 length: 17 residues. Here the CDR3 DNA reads TGTGCCAGCAGCCTCAGACAAGGGAACGGGGGATACAATGAGCAGTTCTTC. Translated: CASSLRQGNGGYNEQFF.

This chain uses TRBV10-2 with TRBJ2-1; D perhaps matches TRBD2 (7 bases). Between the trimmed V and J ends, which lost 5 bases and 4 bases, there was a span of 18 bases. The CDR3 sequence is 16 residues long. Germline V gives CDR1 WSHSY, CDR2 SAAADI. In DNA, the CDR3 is TGCGCCAGCAGTATCGGGGGGCCCCGACTATACAATGAGCAGTTCTTC. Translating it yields CASSIGGPRLYNEQFF.

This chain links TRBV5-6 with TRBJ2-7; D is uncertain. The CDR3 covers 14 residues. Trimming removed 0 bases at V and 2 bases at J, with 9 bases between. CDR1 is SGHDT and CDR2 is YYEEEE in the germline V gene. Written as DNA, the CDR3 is TGTGCCAGCAGCTTGGGGGCTTCCACCTACGAGCAGTACTTC. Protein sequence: CASSLGASTYEQYF.

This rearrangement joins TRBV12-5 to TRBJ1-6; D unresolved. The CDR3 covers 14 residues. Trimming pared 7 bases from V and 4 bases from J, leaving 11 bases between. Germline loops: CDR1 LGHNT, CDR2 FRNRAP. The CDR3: CASAPAEYNSPLHF. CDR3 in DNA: TGTGCTAGTGCCCCCGCGGAATATAATTCACCCCTCCACTTT.

CDR3 nucleotide sequence: TGTGCCAGCAGCTTTCGACTAGCGGGGGATTACGAGCAGTACTTC. Its translation is CASSFRLAGDYEQYF. This chain joins TRBV11-2 and TRBJ2-7, with 12 nucleotides matching TRBD2. The CDR3 consists of 15 residues. J gave up 4 bases and V 3 bases, and 4 bases lay outside the gene matches. Germline V gives CDR1 SGHAT, CDR2 FQNNGV.

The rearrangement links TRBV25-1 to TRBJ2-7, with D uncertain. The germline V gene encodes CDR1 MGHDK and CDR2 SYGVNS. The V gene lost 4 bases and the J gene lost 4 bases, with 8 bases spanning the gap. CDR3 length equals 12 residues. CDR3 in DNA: TGTGCCAGCAGTGTTTCCCTGTACGAGCAGTACTTC. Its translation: CASSVSLYEQYF.

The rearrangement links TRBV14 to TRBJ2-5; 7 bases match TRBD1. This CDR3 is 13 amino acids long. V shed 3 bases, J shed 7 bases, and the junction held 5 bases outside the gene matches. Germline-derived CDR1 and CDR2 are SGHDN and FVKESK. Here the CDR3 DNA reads TGTGCCAGCAGCCAGAGGGGGCAGGTGACCCAGTACTTC. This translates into CASSQRGQVTQYF.

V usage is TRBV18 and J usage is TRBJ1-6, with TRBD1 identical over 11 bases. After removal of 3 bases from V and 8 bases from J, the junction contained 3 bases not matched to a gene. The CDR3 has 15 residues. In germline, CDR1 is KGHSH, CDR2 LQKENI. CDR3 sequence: CASSPMGQGDSPLHF. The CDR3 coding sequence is TGTGCCAGCTCACCTATGGGACAGGGGGATTCACCCCTCCACTTT.

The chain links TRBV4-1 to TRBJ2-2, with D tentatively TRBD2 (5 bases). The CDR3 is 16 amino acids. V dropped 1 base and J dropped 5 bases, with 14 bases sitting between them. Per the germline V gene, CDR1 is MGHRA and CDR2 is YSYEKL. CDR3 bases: TGCGCCAGCAGCCAAGGAGGGTACAGCCGAACCGGGGAGCTGTTTTTT. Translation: CASSQGGYSRTGELFF.

The CDR3 reads CASSPQGIRTEAFF. The CDR3 DNA sequence: TGTGCCAGCAGCCCGCAGGGGATCAGGACTGAAGCTTTCTTT. The chain links TRBV5-4 to TRBJ1-1; D might be TRBD1 (6 bases). The V and J ends lost 4 bases and 5 bases respectively, with 15 bases between them. This CDR3 has 14 amino acids. Germline lookup yields CDR1 SGHNT and CDR2 YYREEE (reference sequence).

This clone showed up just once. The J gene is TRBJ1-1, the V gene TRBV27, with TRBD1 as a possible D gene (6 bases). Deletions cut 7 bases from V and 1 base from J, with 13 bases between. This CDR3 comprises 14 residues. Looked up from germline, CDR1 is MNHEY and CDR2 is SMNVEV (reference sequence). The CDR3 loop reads CASKWGRENTEAFF. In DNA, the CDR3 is TGTGCCAGCAAATGGGGGCGCGAGAACACTGAAGCTTTCTTT.

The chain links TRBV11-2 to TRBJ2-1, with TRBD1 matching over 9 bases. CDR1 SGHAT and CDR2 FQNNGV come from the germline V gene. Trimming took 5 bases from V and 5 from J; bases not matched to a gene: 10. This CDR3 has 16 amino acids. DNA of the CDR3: TGTGCCAGCAGCGCGGGCCGGGACAGGGAAGACAATGAGCAGTTCTTC. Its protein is CASSAGRDREDNEQFF.

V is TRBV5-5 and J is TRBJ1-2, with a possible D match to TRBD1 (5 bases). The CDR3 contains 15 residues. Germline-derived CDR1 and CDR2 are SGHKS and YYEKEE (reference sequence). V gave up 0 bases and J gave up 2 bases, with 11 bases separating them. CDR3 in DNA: TGTGCCAGCAGCTTGGAGTGGGGCAGAAACTATGGCTACACCTTC. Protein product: CASSLEWGRNYGYTF.

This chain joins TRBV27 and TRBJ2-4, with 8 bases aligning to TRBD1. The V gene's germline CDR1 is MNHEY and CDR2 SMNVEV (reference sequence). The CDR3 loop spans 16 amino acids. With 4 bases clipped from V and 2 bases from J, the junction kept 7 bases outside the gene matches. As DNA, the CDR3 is TGTGCCAGCAGTTCAGGACAGGGCCTTTCCAAAAACATTCAGTACTTC. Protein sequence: CASSSGQGLSKNIQYF.